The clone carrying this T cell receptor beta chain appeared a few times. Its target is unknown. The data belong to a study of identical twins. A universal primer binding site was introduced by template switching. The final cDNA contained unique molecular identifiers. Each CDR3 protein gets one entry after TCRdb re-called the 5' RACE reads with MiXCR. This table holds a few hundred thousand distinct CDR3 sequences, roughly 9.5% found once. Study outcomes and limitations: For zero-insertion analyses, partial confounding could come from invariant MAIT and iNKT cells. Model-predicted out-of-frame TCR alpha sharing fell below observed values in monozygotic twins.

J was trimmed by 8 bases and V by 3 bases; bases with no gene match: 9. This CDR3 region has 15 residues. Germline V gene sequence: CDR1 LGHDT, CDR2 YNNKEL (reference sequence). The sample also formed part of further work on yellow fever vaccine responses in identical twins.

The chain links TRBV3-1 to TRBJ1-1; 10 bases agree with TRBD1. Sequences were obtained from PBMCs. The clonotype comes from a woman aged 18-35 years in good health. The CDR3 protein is CASSQGGDRGAEAFF. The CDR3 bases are TGTGCCAGCAGCCAGGGAGGGGACAGGGGTGCCGAAGCTTTCTTT.